This TCR beta chain was recorded in a study of early T cells in non-severe SARS-CoV-2 infection. The wider study: Investigators sequenced bulk RNA drawn from unsorted whole blood, and chains remained unpaired. Notes on the study in general: VDJdb matches were skewed toward anti-spike CD8 T cell responses.

The trim removed 4 bases at V and 10 bases at J, leaving 15 bases unmatched. Per the germline V gene, CDR1 is SQVTM and CDR2 is ANQGSEA. This CDR3 is built from 15 residues. This clonotype showed up many times. Its antigen is not known. Individual cDNA molecules carried attached unique molecular identifiers. TCRdb reprocessed the 5' RACE reads via MiXCR and lists one record per CDR3 protein. The profile shows approximately 26,000 distinct CDR3 sequences, around 4.4% of them singletons. The chain couples TRBV29-1 to TRBJ2-1, with 8 bases lining up with TRBD2. The sequence was obtained from an adult who was a healthcare worker with PCR-confirmed SARS-CoV-2 infection or an uninfected control (not recorded which). The specimen sequenced was whole blood. The CDR3 region has the DNA TGCAGCGTTGCGGGGGGGGATCTGACTATAACCGAGCAGTTCTTC. Its translation: CSVAGGDLTITEQFF.